This T cell receptor (beta chain) originates from a study of T cell repertoires in cytomegalovirus infection. Study-wide context: A matching HLA type, together with CMV infection, was signaled by public TCR beta signatures.

Whole-study results and caveats: Dominating the ex vivo response were TCR beta clonotypes that were CMV-specific and HLA-C-restricted. Accumulated public TCR beta family frequency recognized individuals carrying CMV together with the relevant HLA.

Many counts were recorded for this clonotype. No antigen is known for it. CDR1 and CDR2 (germline): LNHDA, SQIVND (reference sequence). This CDR3 is built from 16 residues. V dropped 4 bases and J dropped 4 bases, with 17 bases sitting between them. In TCRdb, the reads were re-called with MiXCR into one record per CDR3 protein. The table includes roughly 78,000 distinct CDR3 sequences, around 42% detected once. This chain uses TRBV19 with TRBJ2-1; maybe TRBD1 (7 bases). This clonotype was sampled from a human donor in good health (CMV status not recorded). Some clones in this sample may be carry-over from other donors' samples. The source was CD8+ T cells from cultured PBMCs, collected from culture after CMV antigen stimulation. CDR3 protein: CASSTRAGGGYNEQFF. In nucleotides, the CDR3 is TGTGCCAGTAGTACCAGGGCAGGGGGAGGATACAATGAGCAGTTCTTC.